Following are 15 T cell receptor beta chains from one sample sequenced in a study of cytomegalovirus exposure and HLA in healthy donors. This table comes from immunoSEQ multiplex PCR, and its TCRdb copy is limited to in-frame clones, with some not included. The sample has 220,000 or so clones; 75% to 95% are singletons. The sequenced material came from PBMCs. The receptors come from a woman in her late teens or twenties in good health and CMV-seronegative.

In its sample, this clone was seen once. This chain connects TRBV4-3 to TRBJ2-7; the D gene is possibly TRBD1 (5 bases). Germline V lookup: CDR1 LGHNA, CDR2 YSLEER. V gave up 3 bases and J gave up 3 bases, with 24 bases separating them. The CDR3 consists of 18 residues. CDR3 in amino acids: CASSHPIVGASPFYEQYF. The DNA for the CDR3 is TGCGCCAGCAGCCACCCGATCGTAGGGGCTTCCCCTTTCTACGAGCAGTACTTC.

The chain couples TRBV11-2 to TRBJ2-7; TRBD2 is a possible D gene (7 bases). Trimming shortened V by 0 bases and J by 4 bases, and 13 bases separated the two germline ends. Per germline, CDR1 SGHAT and CDR2 FQNNGV. The CDR3 contains 15 residues. Here the CDR3 DNA reads TGTGCCAGCAGCTTAGAAGGGGGGGTGTTTTACGAGCAGTACTTC. As protein: CASSLEGGVFYEQYF.

The V call is TRBV2, the J call TRBJ2-2, with TRBD2 matching 14 bases. The germline V gene has CDR1 SNHLY and CDR2 FYNNEI. V lost 4 bases and J lost 5; bases outside the gene matches: 12. The length of the CDR3 is 19 residues. The CDR3: CASSATRLAGGRGTGELFF. The CDR3 nucleotides read TGTGCCAGCAGTGCAACCCGACTAGCGGGAGGGCGTGGGACCGGGGAGCTGTTTTTT.

The CDR3 region is CASSLGGSTEAFF. The CDR3 DNA sequence: TGTGCCAGCAGTTTAGGCGGGTCCACTGAAGCTTTCTTT. The V call is TRBV27, the J call TRBJ1-1, with D uncertain. From germline, CDR1 is MNHEY and CDR2 SMNVEV (reference sequence). Trimming removed 2 bases from V and 4 bases from J, with 8 bases in between. The CDR3 totals 13 residues.

J is TRBJ2-1 and V is TRBV6-1; D unclear. The CDR3 consists of 13 residues. Trimming left V 0 bases short and J 4 bases short, with 4 bases between. The germline CDR1 and CDR2 sequences are MNHNS and SASEGT. This CDR3 reads CASSEAQYNEQFF. The CDR3 region has the DNA TGTGCCAGCAGTGAAGCCCAGTACAATGAGCAGTTCTTC.

The chain has TRBV5-1 and TRBJ2-1; D is undetermined. The CDR3 covers 11 residues. Germline values: CDR1 SGHRS, CDR2 YFSETQ. V lost 6 bases to trimming and J lost 9 bases, with 10 bases between them. This chain's CDR3 is CASTASGEQFF. The CDR3 DNA sequence: TGCGCCAGCACCGCGTCGGGTGAGCAGTTCTTC. The whole variable domain, filled in from reference TRBV5-1 and TRBJ2-1, reads KAGVTQTPRYLIKTRGQQVTLSCSPISGHRSVSWYQQTPGQGLQFLFEYFSETQRNKGNFPGRFSGRQFSNSRSEMNVSTLELGDSALYLCASTASGEQFFGPGTRLTVL.

The rearrangement links TRBV5-8 to TRBJ2-1; D ambiguous. This CDR3 spans 15 amino acids. The V end was cut by 0 bases, the J end by 6 bases, with 13 bases between. Germline V gene lookup returns CDR1 SGHTS and CDR2 YDEGEE. CDR3 amino acids: CASSLAPSPGNEQFF. CDR3 sequence (DNA): TGTGCCAGCAGCTTGGCCCCATCCCCCGGCAATGAGCAGTTCTTC.

The chain couples TRBV10-1 to TRBJ2-7, with a weak D call TRBD1 (5 bases). CDR1 is WNHNN and CDR2 is SYGVQD in the germline V gene (reference sequence). This CDR3 has 15 amino acids. Between the trimmed V and J ends, which lost 2 bases and 2 bases, there was a span of 13 bases. The CDR3 sequence is CASSETDSLTYEQYF. CDR3 DNA sequence: TGCGCCAGCAGTGAGACCGACAGCCTCACCTACGAGCAGTACTTC.

This clone has a single count. The chain joins TRBV2 to TRBJ1-5; 10 nucleotides align to TRBD1. V lost 9 bases to trimming and J lost 4 bases; unmatched junction nucleotides: 9. Germline V gives CDR1 SNHLY, CDR2 FYNNEI. The CDR3 totals 15 residues. The CDR3 DNA follows: TGTGCCAGTGGATTGTGGGACAGGGGTAATCAGCCCCAGCATTTT. Amino acid sequence: CASGLWDRGNQPQHF.

The V and J genes are TRBV5-6 and TRBJ2-7; 7 nucleotides line up with TRBD1. Germline-derived CDR1 and CDR2 are SGHDT and YYEEEE. The V segment lost 0 bases and the J segment 5 bases; nucleotides outside the gene matches: 5. The CDR3 sequence is 14 residues long. The CDR3 region is CASSLGQGKDEQYF. CDR3 sequence (DNA): TGTGCCAGCAGCTTGGGACAGGGTAAGGACGAGCAGTACTTC.

This clone has just one count. The rearrangement uses TRBV28 and TRBJ1-1; 11 nucleotides line up with TRBD1. CDR1 and CDR2 from the germline V gene are MDHEN and SYDVKM. The CDR3 loop spans 17 amino acids. Trimming cost V 6 bases and J 0 bases; bases outside gene matches: 9. DNA for the CDR3: TGTGCCAGCAGGGACAGGGGGCGCAGAAGTTTGAACACTGAAGCTTTCTTT. This codes for CASRDRGRRSLNTEAFF.

The chain joins TRBV29-1 to TRBJ2-1; 7 positions agree with TRBD2. Germline CDR1 is SQVTM and CDR2 is ANQGSEA. This CDR3 is 15 amino acids long. After removal of 6 bases from V and 8 bases from J, the junction contained 16 bases not matched to a gene. This chain's CDR3 is CSVEPAGNLGDEQFF. CDR3 coding DNA: TGCAGCGTGGAACCAGCGGGAAACTTAGGCGATGAGCAGTTCTTC.

V and J are TRBV10-3 and TRBJ1-2, with 10 positions matching TRBD1. Germline V gene sequence: CDR1 ENHRY, CDR2 SYGVKD. With 5 bases clipped from V and 3 bases from J, the junction kept 9 bases outside the gene matches. The CDR3 loop spans 16 amino acids. CDR3 residues: CAISSPRQGAYYGYTF. The CDR3 region has the DNA TGTGCCATCAGTTCACCAAGACAGGGGGCATACTATGGCTACACCTTC.

The rearrangement joins TRBV27 to TRBJ2-3, with D hard to call. This CDR3 comprises 14 residues. V lost 4 bases and J 4 bases, leaving 12 bases between the germline ends. Germline CDR1 MNHEY, CDR2 SMNVEV (reference sequence). This chain's CDR3 is CASSSELGADTQYF. The DNA for the CDR3 is TGTGCCAGCAGTTCAGAGCTGGGCGCAGATACGCAGTATTTT.

V usage is TRBV10-2 and J usage is TRBJ2-5; TRBD1 aligns across 8 bases. Germline V gene lookup returns CDR1 WSHSY and CDR2 SAAADI. This CDR3 has 13 amino acids. V was pared by 9 bases and J by 4 bases, with 7 bases of the junction left unmatched. Here the CDR3 DNA reads TGCGCCAGTACAGGGGGTCTGCGAGAGACCCAGTACTTC. This codes for CASTGGLRETQYF.